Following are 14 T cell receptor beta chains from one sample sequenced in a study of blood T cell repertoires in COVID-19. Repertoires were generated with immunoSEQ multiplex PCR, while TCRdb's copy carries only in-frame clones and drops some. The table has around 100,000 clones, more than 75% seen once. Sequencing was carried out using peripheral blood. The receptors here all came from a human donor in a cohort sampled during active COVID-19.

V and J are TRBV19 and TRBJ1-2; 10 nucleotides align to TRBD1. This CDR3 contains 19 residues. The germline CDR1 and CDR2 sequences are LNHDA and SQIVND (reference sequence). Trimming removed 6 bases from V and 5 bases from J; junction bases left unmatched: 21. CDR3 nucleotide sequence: TGTGCCAGTAGAGACTCTACCGGGACAGGGGTAGGCAACCATTATGGCTACACCTTC. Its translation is CASRDSTGTGVGNHYGYTF.

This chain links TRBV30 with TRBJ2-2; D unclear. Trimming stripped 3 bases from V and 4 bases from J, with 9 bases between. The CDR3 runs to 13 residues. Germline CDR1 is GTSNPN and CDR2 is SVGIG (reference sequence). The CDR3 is CAWSSRGTGELFF. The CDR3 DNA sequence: TGTGCCTGGAGCTCCAGAGGCACCGGGGAGCTGTTTTTT. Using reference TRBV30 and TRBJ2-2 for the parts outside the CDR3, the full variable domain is SQTIHQWPATLVQPVGSPLSLECTVEGTSNPNLYWYRQAAGRGLQLLFYSVGIGQISSEVPQNLSASRPQDRQFILSSKKLLLSDSGFYLCAWSSRGTGELFFGEGSRLTVL.

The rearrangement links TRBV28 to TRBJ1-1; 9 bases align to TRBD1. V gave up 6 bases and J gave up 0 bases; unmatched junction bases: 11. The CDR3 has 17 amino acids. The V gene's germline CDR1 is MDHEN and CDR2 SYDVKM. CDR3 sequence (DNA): TGTGCCAGCAGACCGACTGTGGACAGGGGAGTGAACACTGAAGCTTTCTTT. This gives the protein CASRPTVDRGVNTEAFF.

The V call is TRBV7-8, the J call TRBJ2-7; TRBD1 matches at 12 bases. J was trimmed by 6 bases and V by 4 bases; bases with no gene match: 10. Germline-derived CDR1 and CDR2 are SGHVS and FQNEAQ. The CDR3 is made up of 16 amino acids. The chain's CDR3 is CASSSLVGTGGVEQYF. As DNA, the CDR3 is TGTGCCAGCAGCTCCTTGGTAGGGACAGGGGGCGTCGAGCAGTACTTC.

The CDR3 loop reads CASSPTGTNQPQHF. The DNA for the CDR3 is TGTGCCAGCAGCCCGACAGGGACGAATCAGCCCCAGCATTTT. The V and J genes are TRBV9 and TRBJ1-5, with 7 positions matching TRBD1. The junction had 5 bases not matched to a gene; V was cut back by 4 bases and J by 4 bases. The CDR3 extends over 14 amino acids. Germline V gene data show CDR1 as SGDLS and CDR2 as YYNGEE.

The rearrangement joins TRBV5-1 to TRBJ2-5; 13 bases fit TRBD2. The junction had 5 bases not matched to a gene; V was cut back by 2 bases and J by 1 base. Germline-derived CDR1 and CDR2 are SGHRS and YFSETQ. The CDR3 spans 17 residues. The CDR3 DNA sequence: TGCGCCAGCAGCTTCTATGGACTAGCGGGGGCCCAAGAGACCCAGTACTTC. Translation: CASSFYGLAGAQETQYF.

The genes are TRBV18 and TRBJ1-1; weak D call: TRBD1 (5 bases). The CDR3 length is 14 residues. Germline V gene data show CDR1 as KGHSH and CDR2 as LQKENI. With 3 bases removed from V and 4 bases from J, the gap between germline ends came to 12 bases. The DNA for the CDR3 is TGTGCCAGCTCACCTGCCGGGGGGACCACTGAAGCTTTCTTT. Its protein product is CASSPAGGTTEAFF.

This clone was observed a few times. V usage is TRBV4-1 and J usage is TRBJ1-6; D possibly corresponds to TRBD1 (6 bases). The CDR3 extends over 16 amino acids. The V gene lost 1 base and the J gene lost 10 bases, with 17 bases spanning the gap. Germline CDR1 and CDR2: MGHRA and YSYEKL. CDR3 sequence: CASSQVGARGPSPLHF. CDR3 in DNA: TGCGCCAGCAGCCAAGTTGGGGCCAGGGGTCCGTCACCCCTCCACTTT.

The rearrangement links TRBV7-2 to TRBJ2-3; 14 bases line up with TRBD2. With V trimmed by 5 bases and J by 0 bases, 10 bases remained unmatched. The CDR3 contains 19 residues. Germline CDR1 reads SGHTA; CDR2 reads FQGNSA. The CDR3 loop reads CASSPLGTSGSHSTDTQYF. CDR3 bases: TGTGCCAGCAGCCCGCTCGGGACTAGCGGGAGTCATAGCACAGATACGCAGTATTTT. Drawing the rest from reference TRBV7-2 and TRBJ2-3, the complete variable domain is GAGVSQSPSNKVTEKGKDVELRCDPISGHTALYWYRQSLGQGLEFLIYFQGNSAPDKSGLPSDRFSAERTGGSVSTLTIQRTQQEDSAVYLCASSPLGTSGSHSTDTQYFGPGTRLTVL.

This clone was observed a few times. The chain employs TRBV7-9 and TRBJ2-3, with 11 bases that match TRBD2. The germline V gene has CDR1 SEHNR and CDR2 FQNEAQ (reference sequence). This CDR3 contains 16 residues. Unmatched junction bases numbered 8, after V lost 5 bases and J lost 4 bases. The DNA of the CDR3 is TGTGCCAGCAGCGGGACTAGCGGTGGAGGGCCAGATACGCAGTATTTT. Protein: CASSGTSGGGPDTQYF.

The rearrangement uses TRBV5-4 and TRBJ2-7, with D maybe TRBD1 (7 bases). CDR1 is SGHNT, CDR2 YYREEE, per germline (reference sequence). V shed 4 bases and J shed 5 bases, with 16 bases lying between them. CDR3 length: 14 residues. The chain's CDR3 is CASSPKEGADEQYF. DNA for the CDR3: TGTGCCAGCAGCCCCAAGGAGGGGGCCGACGAGCAGTACTTC.

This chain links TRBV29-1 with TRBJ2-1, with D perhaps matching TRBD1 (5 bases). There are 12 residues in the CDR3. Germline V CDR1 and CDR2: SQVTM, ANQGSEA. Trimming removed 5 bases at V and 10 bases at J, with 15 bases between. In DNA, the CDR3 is TGCAGCGTTTACGGACCGAAGGGGGAGCAGTTCTTC. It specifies CSVYGPKGEQFF.

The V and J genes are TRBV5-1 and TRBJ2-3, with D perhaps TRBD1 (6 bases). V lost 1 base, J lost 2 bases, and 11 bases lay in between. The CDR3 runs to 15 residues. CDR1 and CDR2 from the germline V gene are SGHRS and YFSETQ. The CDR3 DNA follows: TGCGCCAGCAGCTTGCAACAGGGAAACACAGATACGCAGTATTTT. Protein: CASSLQQGNTDTQYF.

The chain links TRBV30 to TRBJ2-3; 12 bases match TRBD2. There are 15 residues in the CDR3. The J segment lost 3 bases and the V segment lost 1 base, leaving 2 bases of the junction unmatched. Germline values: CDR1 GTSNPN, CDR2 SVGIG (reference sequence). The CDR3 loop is CAWSGGTSGTDTQYF. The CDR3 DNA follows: TGTGCCTGGAGTGGAGGGACTAGCGGGACAGATACGCAGTATTTT.